Listed here are 8 T cell receptor beta chains from one sample, sequenced in a study of T cells in Graves' hyperthyroidism and ophthalmopathy. The source material, RNA transcripts, was used to amplify TCR beta CDR3 regions. The HTBI primer set drove a first-round RT-PCR of the TCR CDR3. Each CDR3 protein gets one entry after TCRdb re-called the multiplex PCR reads with MiXCR. The table has 500,000 or so distinct CDR3 sequences, roughly 17% seen once; the top ten hold about 16%. Input material: blood. The receptor source for this set is a woman aged 18-29 years with Graves' ophthalmopathy.

This clonotype was observed many times. The rearrangement links TRBV5-5 to TRBJ1-1; D gene ambiguous. Trimming pared 0 bases from V and 1 base from J, leaving 13 bases between. CDR3 length: 16 amino acids. Germline V gene data show CDR1 as SGHKS and CDR2 as YYEKEE (reference sequence). CDR3 nucleotide sequence: TGTGCCAGCAGCTTGGATCCCGCCCCCGAGAACACTGAAGCTTTCTTT. This codes for CASSLDPAPENTEAFF.

This clonotype has at least ten counts. The J gene is TRBJ1-2, the V gene TRBV2, with D perhaps matching TRBD1 (5 bases). The CDR3 covers 12 residues. Germline values: CDR1 SNHLY, CDR2 FYNNEI. Trimming took 9 bases from V and 3 from J, leaving 11 bases between them. The CDR3 here is CASTGRHYGYTF. Written as DNA, the CDR3 is TGTGCCAGTACGGGACGGCACTATGGCTACACCTTC.

The chain employs TRBV7-9 and TRBJ1-4, with D maybe TRBD1 (6 bases). Germline CDR1 and CDR2: SEHNR and FQNEAQ (reference sequence). V dropped 7 bases and J dropped 8 bases, with 17 bases sitting between them. CDR3 length equals 14 residues. The CDR3 nucleotides are TGTGCCAGCACCGCCGGACAGTTACGGGAAAAACTGTTTTTT. The encoded protein is CASTAGQLREKLFF. Together with reference TRBV7-9 and TRBJ1-4, the CDR3 gives the full variable domain: DTGVSQNPRHKITKRGQNVTFRCDPISEHNRLYWYRQTLGQGPEFLTYFQNEAQLEKSRLLSDRFSAERPKGSFSTLEIQRTEQGDSAMYLCASTAGQLREKLFFGSGTQLSVL.

This clonotype has a handful of counts. V and J are TRBV6-1 and TRBJ2-7, with 8 nucleotides matching TRBD2. CDR1 MNHNS and CDR2 SASEGT come from the germline V gene. The CDR3 covers 15 residues. The V segment lost 0 bases and the J segment 4 bases; nucleotides outside the gene matches: 5. CDR3 DNA: TGTGCCAGCAGTGAAGCCGGCCGCGGGGGGTACGAGCAGTACTTC. It translates to CASSEAGRGGYEQYF.

This clonotype showed up many times. The rearrangement links TRBV13 to TRBJ2-3, with D hard to call. Trimming pared 5 bases from V and 0 bases from J, leaving 6 bases between. The CDR3 covers 13 residues. CDR1 and CDR2 (germline): PRHDT, FYEKMQ (reference sequence). In nucleotides, the CDR3 is TGTGCCAGCAGCCATCCTAGCACAGATACGCAGTATTTT. Amino acids: CASSHPSTDTQYF.

This clonotype appeared many times. The gene calls are TRBV7-8 and TRBJ2-5; 14 bases are shared with TRBD2. The CDR3 loop spans 15 amino acids. Looked up from germline, CDR1 is SGHVS and CDR2 is FQNEAQ. V lost 5 bases, J lost 8 bases, and 7 bases stayed unmatched. The CDR3 is CASSDRTSGGQTQYF. The DNA for the CDR3 is TGTGCCAGCAGCGACCGGACTAGCGGGGGGCAAACCCAGTACTTC.

This clonotype was recorded many times. V and J are TRBV6-1 and TRBJ1-3; no definite D call. Germline loops: CDR1 MNHNS, CDR2 SASEGT. There are 14 residues in the CDR3. Deletions cut 6 bases from V and 1 base from J, with 10 bases between. This CDR3 is CASSTVLSGNTIYF. In DNA, the CDR3 is TGTGCCAGCAGCACAGTCCTATCTGGAAACACCATATATTTT.

This clonotype was observed a few times. J is TRBJ2-7 and V is TRBV2, with 10 nucleotides matching TRBD2. Trimming took 11 bases from V and 3 from J; bases not matched to a gene: 7. Looked up from germline, CDR1 is SNHLY and CDR2 is FYNNEI. The CDR3 loop spans 13 amino acids. In DNA, the CDR3 is TGTGCCGGCGGGACTAGCGCCTTCTACGAGCAGTACTTC. This translates into CAGGTSAFYEQYF.